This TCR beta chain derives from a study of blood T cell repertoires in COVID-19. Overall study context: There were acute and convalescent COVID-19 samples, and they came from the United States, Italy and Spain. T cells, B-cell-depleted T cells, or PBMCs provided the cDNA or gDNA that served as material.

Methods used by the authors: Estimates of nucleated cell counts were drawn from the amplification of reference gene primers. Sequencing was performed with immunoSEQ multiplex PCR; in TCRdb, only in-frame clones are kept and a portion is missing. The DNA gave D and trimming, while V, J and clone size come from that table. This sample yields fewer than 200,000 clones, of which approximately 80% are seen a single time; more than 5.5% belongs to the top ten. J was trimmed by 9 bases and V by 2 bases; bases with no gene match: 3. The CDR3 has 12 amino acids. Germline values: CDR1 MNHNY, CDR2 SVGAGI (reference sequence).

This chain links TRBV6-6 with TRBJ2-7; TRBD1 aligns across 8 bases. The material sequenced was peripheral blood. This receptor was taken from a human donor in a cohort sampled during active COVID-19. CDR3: CASSYGDRRQYF. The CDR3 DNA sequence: TGTGCCAGCAGTTACGGGGACAGGAGGCAGTACTTC.